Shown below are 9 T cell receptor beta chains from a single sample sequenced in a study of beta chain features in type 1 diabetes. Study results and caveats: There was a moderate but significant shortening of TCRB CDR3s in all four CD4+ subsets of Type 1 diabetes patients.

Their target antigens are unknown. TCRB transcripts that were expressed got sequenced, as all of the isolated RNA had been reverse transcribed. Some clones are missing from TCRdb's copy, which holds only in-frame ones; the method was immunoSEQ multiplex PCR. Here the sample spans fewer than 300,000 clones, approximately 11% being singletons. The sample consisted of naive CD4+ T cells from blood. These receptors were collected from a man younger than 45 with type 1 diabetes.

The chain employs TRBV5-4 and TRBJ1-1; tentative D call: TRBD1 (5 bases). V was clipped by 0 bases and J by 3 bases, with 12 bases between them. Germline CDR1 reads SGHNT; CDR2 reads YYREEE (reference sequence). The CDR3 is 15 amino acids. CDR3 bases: TGTGCCAGCAGCTTGGTGTCGGGGGTGTACACTGAAGCTTTCTTT. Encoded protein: CASSLVSGVYTEAFF.

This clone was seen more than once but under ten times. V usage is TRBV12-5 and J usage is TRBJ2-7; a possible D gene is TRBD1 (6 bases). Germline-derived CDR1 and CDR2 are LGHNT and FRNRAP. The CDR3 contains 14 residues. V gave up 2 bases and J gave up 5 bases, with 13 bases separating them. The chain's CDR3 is CASGLRDTAHEQYF. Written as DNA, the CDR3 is TGTGCTAGTGGTTTGCGGGACACAGCCCACGAGCAGTACTTC.

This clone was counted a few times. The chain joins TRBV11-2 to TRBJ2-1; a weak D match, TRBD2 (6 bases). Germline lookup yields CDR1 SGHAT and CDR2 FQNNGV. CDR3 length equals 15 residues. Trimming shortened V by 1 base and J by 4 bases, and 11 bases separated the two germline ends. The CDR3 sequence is CASSLARGTYNEQFF. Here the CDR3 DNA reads TGTGCCAGCAGCTTAGCCCGGGGGACTTACAATGAGCAGTTCTTC.

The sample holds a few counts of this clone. The CDR3 reads CASSQDGTGTLGYGYTF. CDR3 bases: TGTGCCAGCAGCCAAGATGGGACAGGGACCCTGGGCTATGGCTACACCTTC. This sequence joins TRBV4-2 and TRBJ1-2; 9 nucleotides agree with TRBD1. The CDR3 is 17 residues long. Per germline, CDR1 LGHNA and CDR2 YNFKEQ. V shed 0 bases and J 4 bases; nucleotides not matched to a gene: 9.

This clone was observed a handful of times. Here the CDR3 reads CASSQGGRLQPQHF. The CDR3 region has the DNA TGCGCCAGCAGCCAAGGAGGCCGACTTCAGCCCCAGCATTTT. This rearrangement joins TRBV4-1 to TRBJ1-5; D not certain. The CDR3 loop spans 14 amino acids. Trimming cost V 1 base and J 6 bases, with 10 bases left between them. Germline CDR1 reads MGHRA; CDR2 reads YSYEKL.

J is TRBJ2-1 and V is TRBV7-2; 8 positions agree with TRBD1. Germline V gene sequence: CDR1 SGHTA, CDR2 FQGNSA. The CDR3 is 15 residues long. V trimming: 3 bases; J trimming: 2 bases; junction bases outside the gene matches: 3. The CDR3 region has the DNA TGTGCCAGCAGCTTCGACAGGGGAACCTACAATGAGCAGTTCTTC. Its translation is CASSFDRGTYNEQFF.

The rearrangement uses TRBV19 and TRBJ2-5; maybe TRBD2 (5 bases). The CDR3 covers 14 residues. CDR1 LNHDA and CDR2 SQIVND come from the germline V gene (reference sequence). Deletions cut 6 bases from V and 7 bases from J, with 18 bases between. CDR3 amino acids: CASSRPEGEATQYF. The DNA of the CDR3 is TGTGCCAGTAGCCGCCCTGAGGGAGAGGCGACCCAGTACTTC.

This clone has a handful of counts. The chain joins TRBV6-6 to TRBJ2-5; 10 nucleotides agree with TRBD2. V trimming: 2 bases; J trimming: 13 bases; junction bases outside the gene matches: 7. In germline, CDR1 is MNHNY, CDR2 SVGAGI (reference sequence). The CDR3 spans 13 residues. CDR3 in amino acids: CASSYSGGGTGYF. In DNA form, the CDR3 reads TGTGCCAGCAGTTACAGCGGGGGGGGCACGGGGTACTTC.

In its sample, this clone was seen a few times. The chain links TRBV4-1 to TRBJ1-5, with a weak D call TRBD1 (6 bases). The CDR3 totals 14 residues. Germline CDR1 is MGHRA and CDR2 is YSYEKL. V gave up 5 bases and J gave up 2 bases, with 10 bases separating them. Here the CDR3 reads CASSFPGGNQPQHF. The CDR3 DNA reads TGCGCCAGCAGCTTCCCAGGGGGCAATCAGCCCCAGCATTTT.